This TCR beta chain was retrieved from a study of T cells in Graves' hyperthyroidism and ophthalmopathy. This clonotype was detected many times. Trimming took off 3 bases at V and 0 bases at J, with 6 bases between the two ends. The CDR3 totals 14 residues. From RNA transcripts, TCR beta CDR3 regions were amplified. Carried out on the TCR CDR3, a first-round RT-PCR used the HTBI primer set. TCRdb redid the calling of the multiplex PCR reads with MiXCR, one entry per CDR3 protein. The sample consists of over 650,000 distinct CDR3 sequences, about a sixth of them appearing once. The chain carries TRBV12-3 or TRBV12-4 and TRBJ1-5; D call uncertain. The TCR was taken from a man aged 18 to 30 with Graves' hyperthyroidism. Material: blood. The CDR3 bases are TGTGCCAGCAGTTTTGATCGTAGCAATCAGCCCCAGCATTTT. This encodes CASSFDRSNQPQHF.